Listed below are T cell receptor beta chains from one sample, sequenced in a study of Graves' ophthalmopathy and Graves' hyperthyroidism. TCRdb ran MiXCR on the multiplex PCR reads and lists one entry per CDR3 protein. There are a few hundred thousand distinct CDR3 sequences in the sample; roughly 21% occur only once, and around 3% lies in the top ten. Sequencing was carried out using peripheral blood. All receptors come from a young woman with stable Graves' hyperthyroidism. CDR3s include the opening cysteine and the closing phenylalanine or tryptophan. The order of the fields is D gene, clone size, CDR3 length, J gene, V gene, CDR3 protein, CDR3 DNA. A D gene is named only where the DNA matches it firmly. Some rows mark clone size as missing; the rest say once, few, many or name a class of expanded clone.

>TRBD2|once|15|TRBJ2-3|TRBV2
CASSLLAGRTDTQYF
TGTGCCAGCAGCCTACTAGCGGGACGCACAGATACGCAGTATTTT
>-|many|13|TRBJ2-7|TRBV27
CASSLDRRYEQYF
TGTGCCAGCAGTTTAGACAGGAGGTACGAGCAGTACTTC
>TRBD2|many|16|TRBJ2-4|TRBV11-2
CASSLTGGGWGNIQYF
TGTGCCAGCAGCTTAACGGGAGGAGGCTGGGGAAACATTCAGTACTTC
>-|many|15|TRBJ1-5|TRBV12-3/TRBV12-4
CASSFEGNSNQPQHF
TGTGCCAGCAGTTTCGAGGGCAATAGCAATCAGCCCCAGCATTTT
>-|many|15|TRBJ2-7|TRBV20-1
CSGESSYRGSYEQYF
TGCAGTGGGGAGAGCTCCTATCGGGGGTCCTACGAGCAGTACTTC
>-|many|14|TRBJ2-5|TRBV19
CASKKFGRQETQYF
TGTGCCAGTAAAAAATTTGGCCGACAAGAGACCCAGTACTTC
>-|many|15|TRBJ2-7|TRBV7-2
CASSLKSSWSNEQYF
TGTGCCAGCAGCCTCAAGAGTTCCTGGTCCAACGAGCAGTACTTC
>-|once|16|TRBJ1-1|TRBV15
CATSRHGGAMNTEAFF
TGTGCCACCAGTCGTCATGGGGGGGCAATGAACACTGAAGCTTTCTTT
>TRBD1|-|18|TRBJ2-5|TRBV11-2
CASSLDHPDRGLGETQYF
TGTGCCAGCAGCTTAGACCATCCGGACAGGGGGTTGGGGGAGACCCAGTACTTC
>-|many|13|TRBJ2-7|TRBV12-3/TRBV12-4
CASSLMQGHEQYF
TGTGCCAGCAGTTTAATGCAGGGACACGAGCAGTACTTC
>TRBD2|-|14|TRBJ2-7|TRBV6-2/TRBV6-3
CASSYGLAGAKQYF
TGTGCCAGCAGTTACGGACTAGCGGGAGCTAAGCAGTACTTC
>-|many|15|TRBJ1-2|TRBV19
CASSTGKGIDYGYTF
TGTGCCAGTAGTACCGGAAAGGGAATCGACTATGGCTACACCTTC
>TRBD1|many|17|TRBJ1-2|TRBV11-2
CASSFYTSDRGRIGYTF
TGTGCCAGCAGCTTCTATACCTCGGACAGGGGGCGGATTGGCTACACCTTC
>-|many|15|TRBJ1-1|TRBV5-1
CASSLVGHGHTEAFF
TGCGCCAGCAGCTTGGTAGGCCACGGGCACACTGAAGCTTTCTTT
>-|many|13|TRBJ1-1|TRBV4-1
CASSQDEDTEAFF
TGCGCCAGCAGCCAAGATGAGGACACTGAAGCTTTCTTT
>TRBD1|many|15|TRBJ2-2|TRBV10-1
CASSTGGWDTGELFF
TGCGCCAGCAGCACAGGGGGCTGGGACACCGGGGAGCTGTTTTTT
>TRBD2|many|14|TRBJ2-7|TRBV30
CAWSRLAGGYEQYF
TGTGCCTGGAGCCGACTAGCGGGAGGTTACGAGCAGTACTTC
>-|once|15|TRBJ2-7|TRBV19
CASSTPGVAAYEQYF
TGTGCCAGTAGTACCCCGGGAGTAGCGGCATACGAGCAGTACTTC
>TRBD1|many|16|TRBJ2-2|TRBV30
CAWSPWGQGLTGELFF
TGTGCCTGGAGCCCCTGGGGACAGGGGCTGACCGGGGAGCTGTTTTTT
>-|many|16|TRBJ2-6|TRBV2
CASSDGRSSGANVLTF
TGTGCCAGCAGTGATGGGCGGTCCTCTGGGGCCAACGTCCTGACTTTC
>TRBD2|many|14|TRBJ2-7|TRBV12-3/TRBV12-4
CASSLAGGPYEQYF
TGTGCCAGCAGCTTAGCGGGAGGGCCCTACGAGCAGTACTTC
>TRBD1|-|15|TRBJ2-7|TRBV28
CASSTGGLSLYGQYF
TGTGCCAGCAGCACAGGGGGCTTATCCCTCTACGGGCAGTACTTC
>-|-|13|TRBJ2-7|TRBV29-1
CSVRDTASYDQYF
TGCAGCGTCCGGGACACGGCATCCTACGATCAGTACTTC
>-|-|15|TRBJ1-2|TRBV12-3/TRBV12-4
CASTQVGVLDYGYTF
TGTGCCAGCACCCAAGTCGGGGTTCTCGACTATGGCTACACCTTC
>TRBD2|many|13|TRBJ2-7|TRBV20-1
CSANGPSGYEQYF
TGCAGTGCCAACGGGCCTAGCGGTTACGAGCAGTACTTC
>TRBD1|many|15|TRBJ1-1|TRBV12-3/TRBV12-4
CASSAHRGGDTEAFF
TGTGCCAGCAGTGCCCACAGGGGGGGAGACACTGAAGCTTTCTTT
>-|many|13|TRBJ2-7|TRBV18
CASSPPASYEQYF
TGTGCCAGCTCACCACCAGCTTCCTACGAGCAGTACTTC
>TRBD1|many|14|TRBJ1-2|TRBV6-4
CASSKTGGADGYTF
TGTGCCAGCAGTAAAACAGGGGGCGCCGATGGCTACACCTTC
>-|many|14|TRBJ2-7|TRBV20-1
CSARRGGALYEQYF
TGCAGTGCTAGAAGGGGGGGAGCGCTCTACGAGCAGTACTTC
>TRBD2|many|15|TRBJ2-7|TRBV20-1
CSATESLAGEYEQYF
TGCAGTGCTACAGAGTCACTAGCGGGGGAATACGAGCAGTACTTC
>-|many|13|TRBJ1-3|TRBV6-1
CASSEEKGNTIYF
TGTGCCAGCAGTGAAGAGAAGGGAAACACCATATATTTT
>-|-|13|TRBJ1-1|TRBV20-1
CSAREGGGTEAFF
TGCAGTGCTAGGGAAGGGGGAGGGACTGAAGCTTTCTTT
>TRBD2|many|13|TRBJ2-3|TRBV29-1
CSVVSSGADTQYF
TGCAGCGTTGTCTCAAGCGGGGCAGATACGCAGTATTTT
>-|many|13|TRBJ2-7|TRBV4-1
CASSQRSGYEQYF
TGCGCCAGCAGCCAACGGAGCGGCTACGAGCAGTACTTC
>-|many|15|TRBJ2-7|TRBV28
CASSSPRDTSYEQYF
TGTGCCAGCAGTTCCCCCCGGGACACGTCCTACGAGCAGTACTTC
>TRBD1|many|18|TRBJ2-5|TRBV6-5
CASSYSGTGDVWEETQYF
TGTGCCAGCAGTTACTCCGGGACAGGGGATGTATGGGAAGAGACCCAGTACTTC
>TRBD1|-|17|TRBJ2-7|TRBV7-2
CASSFAGTTGGSYEQYF
TGTGCCAGCAGCTTTGCTGGGACGACAGGGGGCTCCTACGAGCAGTACTTC
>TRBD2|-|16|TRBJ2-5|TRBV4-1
CASSQVLAGDGETQYF
TGCGCCAGCAGCCAAGTACTAGCGGGAGATGGAGAGACCCAGTACTTC
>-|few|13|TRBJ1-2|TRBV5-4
CASTLGVDYGYTF
TGTGCCAGCACCCTAGGGGTGGACTATGGCTACACCTTC
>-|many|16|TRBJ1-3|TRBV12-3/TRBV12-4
CASSPRRGAALNTIYF
TGTGCCAGCAGTCCACGGCGGGGGGCGGCTTTAAACACCATATATTTT
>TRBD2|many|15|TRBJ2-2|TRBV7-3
CASNRGGSYTGELFF
TGTGCCAGCAATCGGGGCGGGAGTTATACCGGGGAGCTGTTTTTT
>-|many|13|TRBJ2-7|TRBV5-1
CASSRGDGYEQYF
TGCGCCAGCAGCAGGGGCGATGGGTACGAGCAGTACTTC
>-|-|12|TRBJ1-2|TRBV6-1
CASRGQSYGYTF
TGTGCCAGCCGGGGGCAGTCCTATGGCTACACCTTC
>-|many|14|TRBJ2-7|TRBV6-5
CASRPGLLGYEQYF
TGTGCCAGCAGACCGGGACTTTTGGGGTACGAGCAGTACTTC
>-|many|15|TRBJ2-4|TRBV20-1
CSARDRAREKNIQYF
TGCAGTGCTAGAGATCGGGCCAGGGAAAAAAACATTCAGTACTTC
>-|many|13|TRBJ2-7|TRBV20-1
CSATRTRGGEQYF
TGCAGTGCTACCCGGACACGTGGAGGCGAGCAGTACTTC
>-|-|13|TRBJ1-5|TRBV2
CASSLGLQGTKHF
TGTGCCAGCAGCCTAGGCCTACAGGGTACAAAGCATTTT
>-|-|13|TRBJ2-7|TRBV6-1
CASNRGLQTRQYF
TGTGCCAGCAATCGGGGACTGCAAACGCGGCAGTACTTC
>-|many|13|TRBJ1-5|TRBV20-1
CSAREMDYQPQHF
TGCAGTGCTAGAGAGATGGATTATCAGCCCCAGCATTTT
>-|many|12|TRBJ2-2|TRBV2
CATTDGSMELFF
TGTGCCACGACGGACGGATCAATGGAGCTGTTTTTT
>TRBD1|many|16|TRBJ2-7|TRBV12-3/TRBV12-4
CASSLDRGSGIREQYF
TGTGCCAGCAGTTTGGACAGGGGGTCTGGAATACGGGAGCAGTACTTC
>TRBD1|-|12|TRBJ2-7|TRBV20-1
CSAYTGAYEQYF
TGCAGTGCTTATACAGGGGCCTACGAGCAGTACTTC
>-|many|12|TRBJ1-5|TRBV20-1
CSAGDGDQPQHF
TGCAGTGCAGGGGACGGGGATCAGCCCCAGCATTTT
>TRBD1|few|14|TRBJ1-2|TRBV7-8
CASSSRDSGYGYTF
TGTGCCAGCAGCAGCCGGGACAGTGGCTATGGCTACACCTTC
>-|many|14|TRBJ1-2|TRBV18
CASSPPDRLYGYTF
TGTGCCAGCTCACCACCTGACAGACTTTATGGCTACACCTTC